The clone carrying this T cell receptor beta chain appeared many times. This record comes from a study of T cells in Graves' hyperthyroidism and ophthalmopathy. This CDR3 is built from 13 residues. Trimming pared 3 bases from V and 7 bases from J, leaving 7 bases between. The V gene's germline CDR1 is SNHLY and CDR2 FYNNEI. Patients between 18 and 65 years old had hyperthyroidism, newly diagnosed and lasting under 2 months. Patients were excluded because of uncontrolled infection, other autoimmune disease, pregnancy or lactation. The PBMCs had their origin in 7.5 to 10 ml of fresh peripheral blood. The source material, RNA transcripts, was used to amplify TCR beta CDR3 regions. The primer set for the first-round RT-PCR of the TCR CDR3 was HTBI. TCRdb used MiXCR to reprocess the multiplex PCR reads, holding one entry per CDR3 protein. The repertoire consists of around 380,000 distinct CDR3 sequences, with roughly 14% occurring once and the leading ten covering less than 25%.

The V call is TRBV2, the J call TRBJ1-6; D is unresolved. This clonotype originated in a man between 25 and 39 years old with Graves' hyperthyroidism that later progressed to Graves' ophthalmopathy. Input material: blood. The CDR3 nucleotides read TGTGCCAGCAGTGAGTACTCCAATTCACCCCTCCACTTT. This gives the protein CASSEYSNSPLHF.